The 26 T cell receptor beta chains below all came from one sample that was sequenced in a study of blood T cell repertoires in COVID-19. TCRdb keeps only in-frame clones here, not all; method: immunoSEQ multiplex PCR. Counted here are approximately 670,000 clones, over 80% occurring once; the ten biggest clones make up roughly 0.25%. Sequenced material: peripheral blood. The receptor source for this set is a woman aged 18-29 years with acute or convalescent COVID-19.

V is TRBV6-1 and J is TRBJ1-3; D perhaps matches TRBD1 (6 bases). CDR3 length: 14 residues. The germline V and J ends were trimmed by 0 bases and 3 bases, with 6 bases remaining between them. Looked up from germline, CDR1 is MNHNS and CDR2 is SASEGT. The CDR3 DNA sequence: TGTGCCAGCAGTGAAGCACAGGGTGGAAACACCATATATTTT. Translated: CASSEAQGGNTIYF.

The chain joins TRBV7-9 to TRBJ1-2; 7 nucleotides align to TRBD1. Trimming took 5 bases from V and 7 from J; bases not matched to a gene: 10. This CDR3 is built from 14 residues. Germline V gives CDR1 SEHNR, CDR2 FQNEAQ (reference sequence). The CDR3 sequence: CASSNDRVPLGYTF. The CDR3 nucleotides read TGTGCCAGCAGCAACGACAGGGTTCCCCTTGGCTACACCTTC.

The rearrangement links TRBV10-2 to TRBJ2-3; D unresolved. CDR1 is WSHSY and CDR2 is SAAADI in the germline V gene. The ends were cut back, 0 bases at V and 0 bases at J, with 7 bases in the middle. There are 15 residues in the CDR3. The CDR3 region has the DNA TGCGCCAGCAGTGAGTCTCCCTTTAGCACAGATACGCAGTATTTT. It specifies CASSESPFSTDTQYF.

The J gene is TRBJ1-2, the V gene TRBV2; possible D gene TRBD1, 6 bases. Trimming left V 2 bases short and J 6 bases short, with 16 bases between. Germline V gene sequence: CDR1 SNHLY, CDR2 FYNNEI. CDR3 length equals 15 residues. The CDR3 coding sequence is TGTGCCAGCAGTGAAACCCGGGCCAGGGGAAATGGCTACACCTTC. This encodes CASSETRARGNGYTF.

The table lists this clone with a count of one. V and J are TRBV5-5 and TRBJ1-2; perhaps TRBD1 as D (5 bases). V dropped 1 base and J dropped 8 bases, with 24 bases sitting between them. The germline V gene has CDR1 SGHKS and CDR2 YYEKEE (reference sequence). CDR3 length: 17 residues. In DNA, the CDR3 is TGTGCCAGCAGCTTGATCCAGAGCTCCGGGGGAGTTGGCGGCTACACCTTC. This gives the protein CASSLIQSSGGVGGYTF.

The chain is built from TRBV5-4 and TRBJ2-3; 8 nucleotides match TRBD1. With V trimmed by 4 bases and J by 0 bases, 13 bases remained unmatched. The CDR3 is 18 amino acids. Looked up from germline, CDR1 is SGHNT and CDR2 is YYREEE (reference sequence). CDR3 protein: CASSPRQGALTSTDTQYF. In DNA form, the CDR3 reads TGTGCCAGCAGCCCCCGTCAGGGGGCACTAACTAGCACAGATACGCAGTATTTT.

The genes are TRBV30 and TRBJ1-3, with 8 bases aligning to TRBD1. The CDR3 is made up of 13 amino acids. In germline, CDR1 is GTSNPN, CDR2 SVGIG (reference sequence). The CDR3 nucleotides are TGTGGCAGGGGGCCCCTCTCTGGAAACACCATATATTTT. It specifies CGRGPLSGNTIYF.

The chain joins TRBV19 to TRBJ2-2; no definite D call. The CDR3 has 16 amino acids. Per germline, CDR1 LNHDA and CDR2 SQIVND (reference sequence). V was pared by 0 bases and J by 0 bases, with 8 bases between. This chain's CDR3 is CASSIDWPANTGELFF. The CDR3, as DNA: TGTGCCAGTAGTATAGATTGGCCTGCGAACACCGGGGAGCTGTTTTTT.

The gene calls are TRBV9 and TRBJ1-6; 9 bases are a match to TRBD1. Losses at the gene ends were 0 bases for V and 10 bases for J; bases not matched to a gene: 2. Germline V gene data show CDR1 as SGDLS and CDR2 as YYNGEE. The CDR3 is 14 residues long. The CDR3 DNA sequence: TGTGCCAGCAGCGTAGGACAGGGGGTCTCACCCCTCCACTTT. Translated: CASSVGQGVSPLHF.

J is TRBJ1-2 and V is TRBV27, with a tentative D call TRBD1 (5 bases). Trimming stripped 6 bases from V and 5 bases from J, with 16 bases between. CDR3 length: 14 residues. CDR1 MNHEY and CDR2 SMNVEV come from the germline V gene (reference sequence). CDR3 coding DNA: TGTGCCAGCAGCCCCCGCGGGGGGTATTATGGCTACACCTTC. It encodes CASSPRGGYYGYTF.

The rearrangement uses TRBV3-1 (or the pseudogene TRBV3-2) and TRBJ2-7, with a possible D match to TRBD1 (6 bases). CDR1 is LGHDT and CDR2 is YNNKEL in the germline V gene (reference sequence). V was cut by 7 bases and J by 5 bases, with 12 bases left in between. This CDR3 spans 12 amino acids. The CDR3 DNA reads TGTGCCAGCAATCTACAGGGCCACGAGCAGTACTTC. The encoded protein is CASNLQGHEQYF.

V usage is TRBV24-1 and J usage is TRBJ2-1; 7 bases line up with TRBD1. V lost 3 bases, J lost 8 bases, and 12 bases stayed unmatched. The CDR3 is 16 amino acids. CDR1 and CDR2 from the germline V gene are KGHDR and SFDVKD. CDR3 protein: CATSDPGGTLVDEQFF. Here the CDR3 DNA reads TGTGCCACCAGTGATCCAGGGGGTACGTTGGTCGATGAGCAGTTCTTC.

The CDR3 region is CASSQLGGYYNEQFF. Here the CDR3 DNA reads TGTGCCAGCAGCCAACTGGGAGGCTACTACAATGAGCAGTTCTTC. J is TRBJ2-1 and V is TRBV27; a weak D match, TRBD2 (6 bases). Germline V lookup: CDR1 MNHEY, CDR2 SMNVEV (reference sequence). The CDR3 spans 15 residues. Trimming cost V 6 bases and J 3 bases, with 15 bases left between them.

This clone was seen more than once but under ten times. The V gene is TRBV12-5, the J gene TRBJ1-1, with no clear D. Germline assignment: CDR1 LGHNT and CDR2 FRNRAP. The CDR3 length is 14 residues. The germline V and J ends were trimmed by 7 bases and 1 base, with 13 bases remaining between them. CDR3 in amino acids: CASAPRGSNTEAFF. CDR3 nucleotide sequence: TGTGCTAGTGCCCCAAGAGGGTCGAACACTGAAGCTTTCTTT.

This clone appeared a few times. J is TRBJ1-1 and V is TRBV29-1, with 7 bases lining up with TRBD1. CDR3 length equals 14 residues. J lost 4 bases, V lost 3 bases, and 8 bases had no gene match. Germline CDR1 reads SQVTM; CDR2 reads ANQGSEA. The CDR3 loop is CSVDWTGVGTEAFF. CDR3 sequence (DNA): TGCAGCGTTGACTGGACAGGCGTTGGCACTGAAGCTTTCTTT.

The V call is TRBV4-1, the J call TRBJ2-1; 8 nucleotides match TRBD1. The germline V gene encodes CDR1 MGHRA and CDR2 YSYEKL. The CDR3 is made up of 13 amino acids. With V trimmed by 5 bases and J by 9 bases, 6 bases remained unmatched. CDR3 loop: CASSSDRGGEQFF. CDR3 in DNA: TGCGCCAGCAGCAGCGACAGGGGAGGTGAGCAGTTCTTC.

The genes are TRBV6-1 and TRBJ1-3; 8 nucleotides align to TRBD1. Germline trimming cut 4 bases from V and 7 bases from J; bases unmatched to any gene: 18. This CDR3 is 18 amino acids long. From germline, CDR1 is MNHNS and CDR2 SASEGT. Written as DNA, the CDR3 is TGTGCCAGCAGTGCTAGGCGGAGCCGGACAGGGCCTCGGAACACCATATATTTT. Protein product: CASSARRSRTGPRNTIYF.

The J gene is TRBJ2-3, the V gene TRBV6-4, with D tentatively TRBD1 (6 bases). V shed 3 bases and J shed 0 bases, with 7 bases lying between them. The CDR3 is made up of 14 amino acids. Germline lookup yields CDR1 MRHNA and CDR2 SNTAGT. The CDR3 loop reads CASSEGASTDTQYF. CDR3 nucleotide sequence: TGTGCCAGCAGTGAGGGGGCTAGCACAGATACGCAGTATTTT.

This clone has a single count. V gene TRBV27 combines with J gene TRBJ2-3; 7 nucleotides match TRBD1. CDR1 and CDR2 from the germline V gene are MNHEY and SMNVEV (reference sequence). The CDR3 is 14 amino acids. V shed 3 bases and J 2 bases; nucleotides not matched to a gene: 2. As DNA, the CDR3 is TGTGCCAGCAGTTTGGGACAGAACACAGATACGCAGTATTTT. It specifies CASSLGQNTDTQYF.

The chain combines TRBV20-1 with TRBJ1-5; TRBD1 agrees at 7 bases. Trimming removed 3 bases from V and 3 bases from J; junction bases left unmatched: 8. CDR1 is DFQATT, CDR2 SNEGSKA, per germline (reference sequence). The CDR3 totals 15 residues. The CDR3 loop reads CSASPGTVNNQPQHF. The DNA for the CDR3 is TGCAGTGCTAGTCCCGGGACAGTTAACAATCAGCCCCAGCATTTT.

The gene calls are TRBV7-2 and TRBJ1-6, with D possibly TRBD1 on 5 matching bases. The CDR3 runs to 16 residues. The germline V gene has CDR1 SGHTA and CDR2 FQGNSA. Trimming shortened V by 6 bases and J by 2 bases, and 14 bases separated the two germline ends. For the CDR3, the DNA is TGTGCCAGCAGGGTGGGGGGGATAACCTATAATTCACCCCTCCACTTT. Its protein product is CASRVGGITYNSPLHF.

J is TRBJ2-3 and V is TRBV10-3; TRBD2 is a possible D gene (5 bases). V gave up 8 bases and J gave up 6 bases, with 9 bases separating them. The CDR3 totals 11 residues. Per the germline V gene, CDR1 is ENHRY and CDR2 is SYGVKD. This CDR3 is CAISSGDTQYF. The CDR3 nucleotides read TGTGCCATCTCCTCGGGGGATACGCAGTATTTT.

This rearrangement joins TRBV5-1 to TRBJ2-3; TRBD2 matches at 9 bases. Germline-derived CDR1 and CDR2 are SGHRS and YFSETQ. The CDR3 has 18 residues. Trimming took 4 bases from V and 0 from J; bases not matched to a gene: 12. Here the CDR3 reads CASSPRVGLAGSTDTQYF. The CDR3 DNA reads TGCGCCAGCAGCCCACGGGTGGGGCTAGCGGGGAGCACAGATACGCAGTATTTT.

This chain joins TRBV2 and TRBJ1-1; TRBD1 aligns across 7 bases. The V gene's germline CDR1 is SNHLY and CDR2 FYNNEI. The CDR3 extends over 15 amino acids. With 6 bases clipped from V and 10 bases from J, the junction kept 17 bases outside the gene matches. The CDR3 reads CASSTNPRQGLAAFF. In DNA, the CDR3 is TGTGCCAGCAGCACCAATCCCCGACAGGGTCTTGCAGCTTTCTTT.

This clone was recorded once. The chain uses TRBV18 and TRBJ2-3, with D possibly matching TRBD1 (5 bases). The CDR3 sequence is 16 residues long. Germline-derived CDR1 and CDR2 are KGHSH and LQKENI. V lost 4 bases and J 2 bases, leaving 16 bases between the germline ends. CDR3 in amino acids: CASSHRGQGNTDTQYF. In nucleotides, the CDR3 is TGTGCCAGCTCACACCGAGGTCAGGGAAACACAGATACGCAGTATTTT.

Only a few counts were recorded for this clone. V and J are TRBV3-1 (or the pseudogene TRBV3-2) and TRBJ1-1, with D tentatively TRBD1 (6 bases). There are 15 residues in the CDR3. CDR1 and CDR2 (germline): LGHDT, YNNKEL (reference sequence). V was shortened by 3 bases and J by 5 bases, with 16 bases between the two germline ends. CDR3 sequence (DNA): TGTGCCAGCAGCCACGCGTGGCAGGGGAAAACTGAAGCTTTCTTT. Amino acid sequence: CASSHAWQGKTEAFF.